This passage covers 32 T cell receptor beta chains from one sample sequenced in a study of T-cell reconstitution after alpha-beta-depleted transplantation in children. This sample's TCRbeta library carried unique molecular identifier barcodes. Each CDR3 protein gets one entry after TCRdb re-called the PCR reads with MiXCR. The profile covers about 510,000 distinct CDR3 sequences, with more than 9.5% appearing a single time and 14% taken by the ten largest. The sequencing here drew on PBMCs, mostly from graft donor cells, taken 180 days after TCRalphabeta/CD19-depleted stem cell transplant. The receptor source for this set is a female patient aged 2-10 years who had a stem cell transplant for aplastic anemia, so the T cells may come from the graft donor.

This clonotype was detected only a few times. The chain has TRBV10-2 and TRBJ2-1; 8 bases are a match to TRBD2. The CDR3 is made up of 14 amino acids. V lost 8 bases and J lost 8; bases outside the gene matches: 11. Germline values: CDR1 WSHSY, CDR2 SAAADI. The CDR3 here is CASGTSSRSHEQFF. CDR3 nucleotides: TGCGCCAGCGGGACTAGTTCGAGAAGCCATGAGCAGTTCTTC.

The chain links TRBV6-2 or TRBV6-3 to TRBJ2-1; no firm D call. V was pared by 5 bases and J by 2 bases, with 7 bases between. CDR1 and CDR2 from the germline V gene are MNHEY and SVGEGT. This CDR3 contains 13 residues. The DNA for the CDR3 is TGTGCCAGCAGTCCTCAGGCCTACAATGAGCAGTTCTTC. Protein: CASSPQAYNEQFF.

The chain uses TRBV19 and TRBJ1-1, with 7 bases aligning to TRBD1. The length of the CDR3 is 15 residues. Germline CDR1 and CDR2: LNHDA and SQIVND (reference sequence). V shed 3 bases, J shed 1 base, and the junction held 5 bases outside the gene matches. The CDR3 nucleotides are TGTGCCAGTAGTATGGCGTGGACAGGGAACACTGAAGCTTTCTTT. Protein product: CASSMAWTGNTEAFF.

The chain has TRBV9 and TRBJ1-2, with D hard to call. V gave up 4 bases and J gave up 8 bases, with 18 bases separating them. Germline assignment: CDR1 SGDLS and CDR2 YYNGEE. The CDR3 extends over 14 amino acids. This CDR3 reads CASSKAAAETGYTF. As DNA, the CDR3 is TGTGCCAGCAGCAAAGCGGCTGCTGAGACAGGCTACACCTTC.

This clonotype was seen at least ten times. CDR3 sequence (DNA): TGCGCCAGCAGCTTGCTTGGGGATGAGCAGTTCTTC. It codes for CASSLLGDEQFF. The rearrangement uses TRBV5-1 and TRBJ2-1; D call uncertain. There are 12 residues in the CDR3. Germline loops: CDR1 SGHRS, CDR2 YFSETQ. The germline V and J ends were trimmed by 1 base and 8 bases, with 7 bases remaining between them.

Only a few counts were recorded for this clonotype. This chain joins TRBV5-1 and TRBJ1-1; D is perhaps TRBD1 (5 bases). This CDR3 is 15 amino acids long. The germline CDR1 and CDR2 sequences are SGHRS and YFSETQ. V was pared by 7 bases and J by 2 bases, with 18 bases between. In DNA form, the CDR3 reads TGCGCCAGCTCCTCTTTGGGACGGACCAACACTGAAGCTTTCTTT. Protein product: CASSSLGRTNTEAFF.

This clonotype was observed at least ten times. The CDR3 loop reads CSVNRDRETQYF. The DNA of the CDR3 is TGCAGCGTTAACCGGGACCGAGAGACCCAGTACTTC. This rearrangement joins TRBV29-1 to TRBJ2-5; D may match TRBD1 or TRBD2 (5 bases each). Per germline, CDR1 SQVTM and CDR2 ANQGSEA. The CDR3 extends over 12 amino acids. V lost 5 bases, J lost 4 bases, and 11 bases lay in between.

This clonotype has a count of ten or more. The chain joins TRBV29-1 to TRBJ2-2; D is unclear. This CDR3 is built from 15 residues. Per the germline V gene, CDR1 is SQVTM and CDR2 is ANQGSEA. V was shortened by 4 bases and J by 2 bases, with 14 bases between the two germline ends. The CDR3 nucleotides are TGCAGCGTTGTCGTGGGCCCCTTAAACACCGGGGAGCTGTTTTTT. It specifies CSVVVGPLNTGELFF.

V gene TRBV27 combines with J gene TRBJ2-7; 10 positions agree with TRBD2. Germline values: CDR1 MNHEY, CDR2 SMNVEV (reference sequence). After removal of 2 bases from V and 4 bases from J, the junction contained 8 bases not matched to a gene. The CDR3 is 16 residues long. The CDR3 region is CASSLLSSGSKYEQYF. In nucleotides, the CDR3 is TGTGCCAGCAGTTTACTGTCTAGCGGGAGTAAGTACGAGCAGTACTTC.

The chain couples TRBV27 to TRBJ1-3; D might be TRBD1 (6 bases). The CDR3 consists of 16 residues. V lost 10 bases and J lost 2, with 21 bases in between. Per the germline V gene, CDR1 is MNHEY and CDR2 is SMNVEV (reference sequence). Here the CDR3 DNA reads TGTGCCACTGCCCGGGGGGGCCCTGGCCCTGGAAACACCATATATTTT. Amino acids: CATARGGPGPGNTIYF.

This clonotype occurred a few times. This rearrangement joins TRBV6-5 to TRBJ2-7; the D gene could be TRBD1 or TRBD2 (5 bases each). CDR3 length: 15 residues. The germline CDR1 and CDR2 sequences are MNHEY and SVGAGI. V was cut by 0 bases and J by 5 bases, with 14 bases left in between. The CDR3 nucleotides are TGTGCCAGCAGTTACTCGATAGGGACGTCCGACGAGCAGTACTTC. This sequence encodes CASSYSIGTSDEQYF.

The sample holds many counts of this clonotype. The rearrangement joins TRBV5-1 to TRBJ2-3; D is perhaps TRBD1 or TRBD2 (6 bases each). The CDR3 consists of 21 residues. The germline CDR1 and CDR2 sequences are SGHRS and YFSETQ. V was trimmed by 0 bases and J by 3 bases, leaving 29 bases between them. This chain's CDR3 is CASSLGPMGRIGGDRTDTQYF. CDR3 DNA sequence: TGCGCCAGCAGCTTGGGGCCGATGGGACGGATCGGGGGCGATAGGACAGATACGCAGTATTTT.

This clonotype was observed a few times. The chain couples TRBV7-9 to TRBJ2-1, with D uncertain. Germline CDR1 and CDR2: SEHNR and FQNEAQ (reference sequence). The length of the CDR3 is 17 residues. Trimming shortened V by 0 bases and J by 6 bases, and 18 bases separated the two germline ends. This chain's CDR3 is CASSLALEASGANEQFF. Here the CDR3 DNA reads TGTGCCAGCAGCTTAGCGCTTGAAGCATCCGGAGCCAATGAGCAGTTCTTC.

This clonotype was picked up a small number of times. This chain uses TRBV5-1 with TRBJ2-7; 8 bases are shared with TRBD1. Losses at the gene ends were 4 bases for V and 6 bases for J; bases not matched to a gene: 12. This CDR3 has 15 amino acids. From germline, CDR1 is SGHRS and CDR2 YFSETQ. The CDR3: CASSHDRGRGAEQYV. As DNA, the CDR3 is TGCGCCAGCAGCCACGACAGGGGCCGAGGGGCCGAGCAGTACGTC.

The V gene is TRBV9, the J gene TRBJ2-7; D gene uncertain. Germline-derived CDR1 and CDR2 are SGDLS and YYNGEE. Trimming stripped 0 bases from V and 2 bases from J, with 12 bases between. This CDR3 is built from 15 residues. In nucleotides, the CDR3 is TGTGCCAGCAGCGTAGCAACCGGGCTAACCTACGAGCAGTACTTC. Residues: CASSVATGLTYEQYF.

This clonotype was picked up a small number of times. The chain's CDR3 is CSARGRERGGEQYF. The CDR3, as DNA: TGCAGTGCTAGGGGGCGGGAGCGCGGAGGCGAGCAGTACTTC. V usage is TRBV20-1 and J usage is TRBJ2-7; 7 bases match TRBD2. Germline V gene lookup returns CDR1 DFQATT and CDR2 SNEGSKA (reference sequence). The CDR3 covers 14 residues. The V segment lost 3 bases and the J segment 6 bases; nucleotides outside the gene matches: 11.

The chain couples TRBV28 to TRBJ2-3; 8 bases map to TRBD2. There are 16 residues in the CDR3. Germline assignment: CDR1 MDHEN and CDR2 SYDVKM. Trimming cost V 3 bases and J 4 bases; bases outside gene matches: 9. CDR3 amino acids: CASSFQAGGGADTQYF. The CDR3 DNA follows: TGTGCCAGCAGTTTTCAGGCGGGAGGAGGGGCAGATACGCAGTATTTT.

This clonotype was found a few times. V is TRBV9 and J is TRBJ1-4, with D unclear. The germline V and J ends were trimmed by 4 bases and 6 bases, with 10 bases remaining between them. This CDR3 is built from 13 residues. Germline V gives CDR1 SGDLS, CDR2 YYNGEE. The CDR3 nucleotides read TGTGCCAGCAGCCTCAGGCCCTATGAAAAACTGTTTTTT. Translated: CASSLRPYEKLFF.

The chain joins TRBV12-3 or TRBV12-4 to TRBJ2-3; 8 nucleotides align to TRBD1. Trimming at V came to 3 bases and at J to 1 base, leaving 3 bases not matched to a gene. The CDR3 has 15 amino acids. CDR3 loop: CASSFETGGTDTQYF. The CDR3 region has the DNA TGTGCCAGCAGTTTCGAGACAGGGGGCACAGATACGCAGTATTTT.

The chain joins TRBV27 to TRBJ2-7; D might be TRBD1 (6 bases). Trimming pared 6 bases from V and 5 bases from J, leaving 20 bases between. Per the germline V gene, CDR1 is MNHEY and CDR2 is SMNVEV (reference sequence). The CDR3 sequence is 15 residues long. This chain's CDR3 is CASRGWAGVTHEQYF. CDR3 sequence (DNA): TGTGCCAGCAGGGGGTGGGCAGGGGTGACCCACGAGCAGTACTTC.

CDR3 region: CASSLAGTGSQTQYF. The CDR3 nucleotides read TGCGCCAGCAGCTTGGCCGGGACAGGGTCACAGACCCAGTACTTC. This rearrangement joins TRBV5-1 to TRBJ2-5; 9 bases are shared with TRBD1. The V and J ends lost 0 bases and 6 bases, in that order; junction bases with no gene match: 6. Per the germline V gene, CDR1 is SGHRS and CDR2 is YFSETQ. The CDR3 totals 15 residues.

This clonotype came up many times. The V gene is TRBV5-1, the J gene TRBJ1-2; TRBD1 is a possible D gene (5 bases). CDR1 and CDR2 from the germline V gene are SGHRS and YFSETQ. Trimming pared 0 bases from V and 2 bases from J, leaving 17 bases between. The CDR3 runs to 17 residues. The CDR3: CASSLASGGPQNYGYTF. The DNA of the CDR3 is TGCGCCAGCAGCTTGGCCTCCGGGGGACCGCAAAACTATGGCTACACCTTC.

A few counts support this clonotype. The chain employs TRBV20-1 and TRBJ2-1; tentative D call: TRBD2 (6 bases). Deletions cut 2 bases from V and 8 bases from J, with 16 bases between. Germline V gene lookup returns CDR1 DFQATT and CDR2 SNEGSKA (reference sequence). The CDR3 runs to 14 residues. The CDR3 region has the DNA TGCAGTGCTAGATTACTGGAGGGGTGGGATGAGCAGTTCTTC. It encodes CSARLLEGWDEQFF.

The chain joins TRBV28 to TRBJ1-5; TRBD1 is a possible D gene (5 bases). Germline V gene lookup returns CDR1 MDHEN and CDR2 SYDVKM. V was shortened by 6 bases and J by 4 bases, with 16 bases between the two germline ends. This CDR3 contains 15 residues. CDR3 sequence reads: CASSQGQGINQPQHF. In DNA, the CDR3 is TGTGCCAGCAGCCAGGGTCAGGGAATAAATCAGCCCCAGCATTTT.

The rearrangement links TRBV9 to TRBJ2-5; tentative D call: TRBD2 (6 bases). The germline gives CDR1 SGDLS, CDR2 YYNGEE. V shed 2 bases and J shed 1 base, with 21 bases lying between them. The CDR3 covers 18 residues. Here the CDR3 reads CASSVHPHGGVVQETQYF. As DNA, the CDR3 is TGTGCCAGCAGCGTCCATCCTCACGGGGGAGTGGTCCAAGAGACCCAGTACTTC.

This clonotype was recorded a few times. The genes are TRBV12-3 or TRBV12-4 and TRBJ2-7, with TRBD2 identical over 13 bases. The V gene end was trimmed by 5 bases and the J gene end by 3 bases; junction bases not matched to a gene: 7. The CDR3 spans 16 residues. CDR3 nucleotide sequence: TGTGCCAGCAGTCCGCGGACTAGCGGGGGTTTCTACGAGCAGTACGTC. Amino acid sequence: CASSPRTSGGFYEQYV.

This clonotype showed up just a few times. The chain uses TRBV5-1 and TRBJ2-2, with D tentatively TRBD2 (6 bases). Trimming stripped 1 base from V and 10 bases from J, with 17 bases between. The CDR3 is 15 amino acids. Germline CDR1 is SGHRS and CDR2 is YFSETQ. This chain's CDR3 is CASSLSRTTPLELFF. The CDR3 nucleotides are TGCGCCAGCAGCTTGAGCCGGACTACCCCTTTGGAGCTGTTTTTT.

The gene calls are TRBV4-3 and TRBJ2-3, with 7 bases lining up with TRBD1. This CDR3 comprises 14 residues. The germline gives CDR1 LGHNA, CDR2 YSLEER. V shed 4 bases and J 4 bases; nucleotides not matched to a gene: 5. Here the CDR3 DNA reads TGCGCCAGCAGCCTAGGACAGGTCTCAGATACGCAGTATTTT. Translating gives CASSLGQVSDTQYF.

The chain carries TRBV18 and TRBJ2-6; no reliable D call. Germline lookup yields CDR1 KGHSH and CDR2 LQKENI. With 6 bases removed from V and 0 bases from J, the gap between germline ends came to 9 bases. The CDR3 is 15 amino acids. CDR3 in DNA: TGTGCCAGCTCCGACCGAACCTCTGGGGCCAACGTCCTGACTTTC. Amino acid sequence: CASSDRTSGANVLTF.

The chain recombines TRBV7-8 with TRBJ1-5; D might be TRBD1 (6 bases). Germline CDR1 reads SGHVS; CDR2 reads FQNEAQ. The CDR3 loop spans 13 amino acids. The V and J ends lost 5 bases and 9 bases respectively, with 14 bases between them. In DNA form, the CDR3 reads TGTGCCAGCAGCCCAATACAGGGCAGGCCCCAGCATTTT. This sequence encodes CASSPIQGRPQHF.

The chain couples TRBV7-9 to TRBJ1-4; D is unclear. The CDR3 runs 14 residues. Germline lookup yields CDR1 SEHNR and CDR2 FQNEAQ (reference sequence). Trimming pared 3 bases from V and 7 bases from J, leaving 12 bases between. The CDR3 DNA sequence: TGTGCCAGCAGCTTTGTAGGGTCCGGTGAAAAACTGTTTTTT. Translation gives CASSFVGSGEKLFF.

V usage is TRBV5-1 and J usage is TRBJ1-1, with a weak D call TRBD1 (6 bases). The CDR3 has 14 residues. The germline gives CDR1 SGHRS, CDR2 YFSETQ. The V gene lost 5 bases and the J gene lost 4 bases, with 15 bases spanning the gap. CDR3 protein: CASSPDSMITEAFF. In nucleotides, the CDR3 is TGCGCCAGCAGTCCGGACAGTATGATCACTGAAGCTTTCTTT.